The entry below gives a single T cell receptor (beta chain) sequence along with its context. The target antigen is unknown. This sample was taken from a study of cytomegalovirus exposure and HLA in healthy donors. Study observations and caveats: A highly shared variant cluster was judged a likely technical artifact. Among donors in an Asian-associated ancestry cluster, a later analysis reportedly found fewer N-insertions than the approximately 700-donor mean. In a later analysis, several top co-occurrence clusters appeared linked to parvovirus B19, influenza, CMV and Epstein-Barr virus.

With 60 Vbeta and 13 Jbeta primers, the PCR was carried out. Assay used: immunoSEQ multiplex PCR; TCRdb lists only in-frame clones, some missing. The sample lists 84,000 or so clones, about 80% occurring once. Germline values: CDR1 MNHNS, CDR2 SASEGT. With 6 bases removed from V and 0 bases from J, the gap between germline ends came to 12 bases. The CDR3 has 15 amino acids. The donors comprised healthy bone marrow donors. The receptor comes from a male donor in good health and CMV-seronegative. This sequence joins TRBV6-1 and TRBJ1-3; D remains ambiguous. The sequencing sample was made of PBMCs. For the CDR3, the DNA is TGTGCCAGCAGGTCGGACTCATTCTCTGGAAACACCATATATTTT. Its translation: CASRSDSFSGNTIYF.